This T cell receptor (beta chain) is drawn from a study of T cell responses to AZD1222 COVID-19 vaccine. General study results and limits: Spike as a whole was targeted by vaccine-associated CD4 TCRs, dominant at 160-218 and 743-854. Most donors were white British, females outnumbered males, and clonal diversity was possibly underestimated. Seropositive AZD1222 recipients at baseline numbered only 5 or 6. Reports indicate that nearly half of spike-specific TCRs are directed at unmutated variant regions.

As to this clone: The antigen remains undetermined.

The table came from immunoSEQ multiplex PCR; TCRdb's copy has only in-frame clones and leaves some out. The sample consists of more than 150,000 clones, almost 95% of them appearing once. The receptor was derived from an adult in good health. The starting material was peripheral blood, obtained on day 0 of AZD1222 vaccination.

CDR3 bases: TGCGCCAGCAGCATGGAAGGGGGTACGAGCACAGATACGCAGTATTTT. Translating gives CASSMEGGTSTDTQYF. This sequence joins TRBV4-1 and TRBJ2-3; a weak D match, TRBD1 (6 bases). Trimming took off 5 bases at V and 0 bases at J, with 15 bases between the two ends. CDR1 MGHRA and CDR2 YSYEKL come from the germline V gene. The CDR3 is 16 amino acids.